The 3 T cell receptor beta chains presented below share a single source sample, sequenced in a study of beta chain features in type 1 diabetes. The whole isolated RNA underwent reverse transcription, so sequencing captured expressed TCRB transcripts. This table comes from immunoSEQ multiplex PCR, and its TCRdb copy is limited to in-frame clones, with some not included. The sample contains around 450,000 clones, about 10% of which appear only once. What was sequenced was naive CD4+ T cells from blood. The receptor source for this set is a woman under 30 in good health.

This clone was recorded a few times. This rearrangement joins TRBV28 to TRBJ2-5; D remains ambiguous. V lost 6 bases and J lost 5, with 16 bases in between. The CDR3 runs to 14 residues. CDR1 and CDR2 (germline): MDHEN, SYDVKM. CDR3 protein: CASSDDLKVETQYF. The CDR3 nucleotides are TGTGCCAGCAGCGACGACTTAAAGGTGGAGACCCAGTACTTC.

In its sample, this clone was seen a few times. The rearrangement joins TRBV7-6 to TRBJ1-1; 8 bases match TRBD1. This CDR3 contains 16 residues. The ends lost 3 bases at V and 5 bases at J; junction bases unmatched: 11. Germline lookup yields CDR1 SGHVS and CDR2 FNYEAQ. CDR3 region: CASSFLAGGEMTEAFF. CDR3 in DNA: TGTGCCAGCAGCTTCTTGGCAGGGGGCGAAATGACTGAAGCTTTCTTT.

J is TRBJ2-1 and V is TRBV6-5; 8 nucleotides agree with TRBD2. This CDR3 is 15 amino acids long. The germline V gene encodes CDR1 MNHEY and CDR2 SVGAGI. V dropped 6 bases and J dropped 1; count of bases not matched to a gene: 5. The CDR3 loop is CASSPSGRSYNEQFF. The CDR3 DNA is TGTGCCAGCAGCCCCAGCGGGAGATCCTACAATGAGCAGTTCTTC.